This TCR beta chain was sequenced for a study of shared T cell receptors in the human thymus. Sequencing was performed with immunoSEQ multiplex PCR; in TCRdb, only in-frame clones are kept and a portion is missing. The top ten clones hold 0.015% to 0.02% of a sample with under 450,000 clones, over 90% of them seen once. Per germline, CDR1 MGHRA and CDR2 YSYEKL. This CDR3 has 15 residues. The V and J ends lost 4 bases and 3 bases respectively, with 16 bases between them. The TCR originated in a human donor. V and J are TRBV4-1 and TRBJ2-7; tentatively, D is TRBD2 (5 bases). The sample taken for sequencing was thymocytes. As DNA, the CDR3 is TGCGCCAGCAGCCGAAACTTAGTGGGGAGCTACGAGCAGTACTTC. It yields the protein CASSRNLVGSYEQYF.